The T cell receptor beta chain described here comes from a study of cytomegalovirus exposure and HLA in healthy donors. Study results and caveats: The classifier reportedly diagnosed cytomegalovirus status with high sensitivity and specificity.

The protocol was immunoSEQ multiplex PCR, while the TCRdb copy is restricted to in-frame clones and leaves out a portion. The sample has more than 250,000 clones; 90% are singletons. In this sample, this clone turned up once. Its specificity is unknown. This TCR was recovered from a woman aged 25 to 39 in good health and CMV-seronegative. The sample was PBMCs.

The CDR3 is CASSPAGSSEQFF. The CDR3, as DNA: TGTGCCAGCAGCCCCGCAGGGTCAAGTGAGCAGTTCTTC. V usage is TRBV6-5 and J usage is TRBJ2-1; possible D gene TRBD1, 5 bases. V was clipped by 6 bases and J by 9 bases, with 15 bases between them. There are 13 residues in the CDR3. The germline V gene has CDR1 MNHEY and CDR2 SVGAGI.